These T cell receptor beta chains were read from a single sample in a study of CD8 T cells in Susac syndrome. One entry per CDR3 protein results from TCRdb running MiXCR on the immunoSEQ multiplex PCR reads. The profile shows approximately 190,000 distinct CDR3 sequences, around 95% of them singletons. What was sequenced was CD8+ T cells from PBMCs. Receptors originate from a human donor with Susac syndrome. CDR3s include the opening cysteine and the closing phenylalanine or tryptophan. D genes are given only for firm matches. Clone size is not always given. Where it is, it says once, few, many or a class for expanded clones.

V: TRBV28; J: TRBJ2-7; D: TRBD2; size: .; DNA: TGTGCCAGCAGTTCGGGACTAGCGGGAGTAGGGAGACTCTACGAGCAGTACTTC; CDR3: CASSSGLAGVGRLYEQYF
V: TRBV29-1; J: TRBJ2-7; D: TRBD2; size: .; DNA: TGCAGCGGGGGTACTAGCGGGAGGAACGAGCAGTACTTC; CDR3: CSGGTSGRNEQYF
V: TRBV9; J: TRBJ2-1; D: TRBD2; size: .; DNA: TGTGCCAGCAGCGTTAGCGGGGGGGACAATGAGCAGTTCTTC; CDR3: CASSVSGGDNEQFF
V: TRBV5-6; J: TRBJ1-2; D: .; size: .; DNA: TGTGCCAGCAGCCACACAGGTTACGGCTATGGCTACACCTTC; CDR3: CASSHTGYGYGYTF
V: TRBV5-1; J: TRBJ2-5; D: .; size: many; DNA: TGTGCCAGCAGCTTGCAAGAGACCCAGTACTTC; CDR3: CASSLQETQYF
V: TRBV2; J: TRBJ1-2; D: .; size: .; DNA: TGTGCCAGCCTACAGGGAAATGGTGGCTACACCTTC; CDR3: CASLQGNGGYTF
V: TRBV12-3/TRBV12-4; J: TRBJ2-1; D: TRBD2; size: .; DNA: TGTGCCAGCAGACACAGCCTGCTAGCGGGCTCCTACAATGAGCAGTTCTTC; CDR3: CASRHSLLAGSYNEQFF
V: TRBV28; J: TRBJ2-1; D: .; size: .; DNA: TGTGCCAGCGCCCCGTCCCCCTACAATGAGCAGTTCTTC; CDR3: CASAPSPYNEQFF
V: TRBV27; J: TRBJ1-1; D: .; size: .; DNA: TGTGCCAGCAGTTTTTCATCGAACACTGAAGCTTTCTTT; CDR3: CASSFSSNTEAFF
V: TRBV12-3/TRBV12-4; J: TRBJ1-2; D: TRBD1; size: .; DNA: TGTGCCAGCTCACCAGGGGGGGACTATGGCTACACCTTC; CDR3: CASSPGGDYGYTF
V: TRBV9; J: TRBJ2-7; D: .; size: .; DNA: TGTGCCAGCAGCGAGGGGGGGATTGATTTTTCGGAGCAGTACTTC; CDR3: CASSEGGIDFSEQYF